This T cell receptor beta chain was found in a study of radiotherapy plus CTLA-4 blockade in lung cancer. TCRdb's copy holds only in-frame clones and misses some; the assay was immunoSEQ multiplex PCR. This sample has about 77,000 clones, with around 74% found just once. To note about this clone: Its matching antigen is unknown.

Notes on the study in general: Reported findings show early blood T cell clone dynamics, with interferon-beta, best predicted response.

Sequenced material: peripheral blood, taken from a patient treated with radiotherapy plus ipilimumab. This TCR came from a human donor with non-small cell lung cancer whose response to radiotherapy plus ipilimumab could not be evaluated.

The CDR3 spells CAWSVWGGGYTF. The DNA for the CDR3 is TGTGCCTGGAGTGTTTGGGGAGGAGGCTACACCTTC. The chain uses TRBV30 and TRBJ1-2; D remains ambiguous. The CDR3 runs 12 residues. V shed 0 bases and J shed 8 bases, with 10 bases lying between them. CDR1 is GTSNPN, CDR2 SVGIG, per germline (reference sequence).